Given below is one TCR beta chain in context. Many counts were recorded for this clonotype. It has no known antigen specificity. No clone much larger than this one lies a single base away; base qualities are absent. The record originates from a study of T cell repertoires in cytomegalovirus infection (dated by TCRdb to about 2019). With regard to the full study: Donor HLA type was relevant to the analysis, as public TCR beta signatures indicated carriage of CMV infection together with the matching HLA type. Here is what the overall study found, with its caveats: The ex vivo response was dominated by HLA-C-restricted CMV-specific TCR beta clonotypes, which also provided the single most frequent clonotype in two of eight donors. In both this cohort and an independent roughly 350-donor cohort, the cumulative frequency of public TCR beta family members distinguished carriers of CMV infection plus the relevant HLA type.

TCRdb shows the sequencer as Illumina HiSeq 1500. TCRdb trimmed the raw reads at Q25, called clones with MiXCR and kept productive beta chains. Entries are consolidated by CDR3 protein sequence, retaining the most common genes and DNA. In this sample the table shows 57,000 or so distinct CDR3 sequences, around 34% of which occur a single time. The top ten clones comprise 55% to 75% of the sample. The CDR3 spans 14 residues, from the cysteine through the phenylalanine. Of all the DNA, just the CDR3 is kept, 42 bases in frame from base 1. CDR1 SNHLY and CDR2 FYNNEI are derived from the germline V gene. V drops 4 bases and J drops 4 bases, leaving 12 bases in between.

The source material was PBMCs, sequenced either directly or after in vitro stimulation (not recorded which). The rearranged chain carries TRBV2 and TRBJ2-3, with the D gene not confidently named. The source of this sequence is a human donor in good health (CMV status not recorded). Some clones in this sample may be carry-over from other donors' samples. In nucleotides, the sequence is TGTGCCAGCAGTGCGTTCGGTAATGCAGATACGCAGTATTTT. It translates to CASSAFGNADTQYF.